This TCR beta chain is drawn from a study of vaccination effects on CD4 cells after COVID-19. The assay was immunoSEQ multiplex PCR, and TCRdb's table has in-frame clones only and misses some. The repertoire holds about 45,000 clones, with roughly four fifths as singletons. Antigen-specific CD4+ T cells were expanded with viral peptide pools in the ViraFEST assay before sequencing. The culture ran for about 11 days, and then CD4+ T cells were isolated. PCR confirmed that the person was infected with SARS-CoV-2 between March and December 2020. Trimming removed 2 bases from V and 5 bases from J, with 12 bases in between. There are 14 residues in the CDR3. In germline, CDR1 is LGHDT, CDR2 YNNKEL (reference sequence). For this clone: No antigen is known for it.

The chain couples TRBV3-1 (or the pseudogene TRBV3-2) to TRBJ1-2, with D hard to call. The sequence was collected from a human donor who had a prior SARS-CoV-2 infection. Here the sequenced sample was CD4+ T cells from PBMCs cultured with a peptide pool, taken before COVID-19 vaccination. The DNA for the CDR3 is TGTGCCAGCAGCCAATCTACCGTGGGGTATGGCTACACCTTC. Translated: CASSQSTVGYGYTF.